This T cell receptor beta chain was retrieved from a study of shared clonotypes between healthy human individuals. Study at large: The study enrolled a couple of women and a few men aged 18 to 49. Study results and limitations: Estimated richness was generally greater in naive than memory subsets.

This CDR3 spans 17 amino acids. The germline V gene has CDR1 MNHEY and CDR2 SMNVEV (reference sequence). Trimming took off 11 bases at V and 4 bases at J, with 28 bases between the two ends. Several immunoSEQ plates received, in even portions, the genomic DNA of each subset. The table came from immunoSEQ multiplex PCR; TCRdb's copy has only in-frame clones and leaves some out. The sample yields roughly 850,000 clones, 90% to 97% seen once. Terminally differentiated effector memory CD45RA+ cells were excluded by CCR7 positive selection of CD45RO-negative cells. Adult Caucasians living in Nashville, Tennessee made up all of the donors. As to this clone: Its antigen remains unidentified.

The source material was naive CD8+ T cells sorted from blood. The chain uses TRBV27 and TRBJ2-3; D is possibly TRBD1 or TRBD2 (6 bases each). The sequence was collected from a man aged 25 to 40 in good health. The CDR3 spells CASSLVWAARGADTQYF. The CDR3 coding sequence is TGTGCCTCCTCCCTTGTTTGGGCGGCGAGGGGGGCAGATACGCAGTATTTT.